The rows below give T cell receptor beta chains drawn from one sample of a study of blood T cell repertoires in COVID-19. Generated by immunoSEQ multiplex PCR, the TCRdb table keeps only in-frame clones and is missing some. The sample consists of approximately 250,000 clones, approximately 80% of them appearing once. Sequencing was done on a sample of peripheral blood. These receptors were collected from a woman aged 55-75 years with active or convalescent COVID-19. Each CDR3 is given with its conserved first and last residue. A D gene is named only where the DNA matches it firmly.

TGTGCCAGCAGCTTAGGAGCGGGAGGGCAAGAGACCCAGTACTTC | CASSLGAGGQETQYF | TRBJ2-5 | TRBD2 | TRBV11-3
TGCGCCAGCAGCTCCTTTCCGGGACAGGGGGCGAAAGAGACCCAGTACTTC | CASSSFPGQGAKETQYF | TRBJ2-5 | TRBD1 | TRBV5-1
TGTGCCATCGGGGACAGGGGGATCACTGAAGCTTTCTTT | CAIGDRGITEAFF | TRBJ1-1 | TRBD1 | TRBV10-3
TGTGCCAGCAGCTTGTCAGGACTAGCGAATAGGAATGAGCAGTTCTTC | CASSLSGLANRNEQFF | TRBJ2-1 | TRBD2 | TRBV5-6
TGTGCCAGCAGCCCGATAGCGGGCGGGGGTGTGAAAGCCTACAATGAGCAGTTCTTC | CASSPIAGGGVKAYNEQFF | TRBJ2-1 | TRBD2 | TRBV5-6
TGTGCCAGCAGCTTGAGTAGCGGGAGCACCTACGAGCAGTACTTC | CASSLSSGSTYEQYF | TRBJ2-7 | TRBD2 | TRBV5-4
TGCGCCAGCAGCCTGGGACAGGGGGACACCGGGGAGCTGTTTTTT | CASSLGQGDTGELFF | TRBJ2-2 | TRBD1 | TRBV5-1
TGTGCCATCAGTGAGTCGAAGGGGTCCGGAAACACCATATATTTT | CAISESKGSGNTIYF | TRBJ1-3 | - | TRBV10-3
TGTGCCAGCAGCCCACAACCTCACCGATTGAAAGACAGGAGGCTCTATAGCAATCAGCCCCAGCATTTT | CASSPQPHRLKDRRLYSNQPQHF | TRBJ1-5 | - | TRBV21-1
TGTGCCAGCAGCCAAGATCGCGATAGCGGGTGGGGGGTAGATACGCAGTATTTT | CASSQDRDSGWGVDTQYF | TRBJ2-3 | TRBD2 | TRBV4-2